A selection of T cell receptor beta chains follows, all from one sample in a study of CD8 T cells in Susac syndrome. From the immunoSEQ multiplex PCR reads, TCRdb called clonotypes with MiXCR, one entry per CDR3 protein. The table lists roughly 200,000 distinct CDR3 sequences, about 95% of them singletons. The source material was CD8+ T cells from PBMCs. The source is a human donor with multiple sclerosis. Both conserved end residues are part of each CDR3. The D gene is left open where the match is weak. Size tells how often a clone was seen (once, few, many) or the class of an expanded clone, and some rows leave it out.

d_gene | j_gene | v_gene | abundance | len | CDR3aa | CDR3nt
TRBD2 | TRBJ2-1 | TRBV20-1 | - | 12 | CSARAGGNEQFF | TGCAGTGCTAGAGCGGGGGGCAATGAGCAGTTCTTC
- | TRBJ1-1 | TRBV25-1 | - | 10 | CASSDREAFF | TGTGCCAGCAGTGATCGGGAAGCTTTCTTT
TRBD1 | TRBJ2-5 | TRBV2 | - | 15 | CASRVTGAIQETQYF | TGTGCCAGCAGGGTAACAGGGGCCATCCAAGAGACCCAGTACTTC
- | TRBJ1-5 | TRBV6-1 | - | 17 | CASSEGMPWDGNQPQHF | TGTGCCAGCAGTGAAGGGATGCCTTGGGATGGCAATCAGCCCCAGCATTTT
TRBD1 | TRBJ1-5 | TRBV23-1 | - | 17 | CASSHSEQGFCNQPQHF | TGCGCCAGCAGTCACTCCGAACAGGGGTTTTGCAATCAGCCCCAGCATTTT
- | TRBJ2-7 | TRBV30 | - | 14 | CAWSVLGGPYEQYF | TGTGCCTGGAGTGTACTGGGGGGCCCTTACGAGCAGTACTTC
- | TRBJ2-3 | TRBV30 | - | 14 | CAWSGTGNTDTQYF | TGTGCCTGGAGCGGCACAGGGAATACAGATACGCAGTATTTT
TRBD2 | TRBJ2-1 | TRBV6-5 | - | 15 | CASKRGDSSYNEQFF | TGTGCCAGTAAGCGGGGGGATAGCTCCTACAATGAGCAGTTCTTC
- | TRBJ2-7 | TRBV29-1 | - | 12 | CSVLDHISEQYF | TGCAGCGTTCTAGACCATATATCCGAGCAGTACTTC
- | TRBJ2-5 | TRBV7-9 | - | 15 | CASSPGGGSSETQYF | TGTGCCAGCAGCCCGGGGGGCGGGTCTTCAGAGACCCAGTACTTC
- | TRBJ1-5 | TRBV3-1 | - | 13 | CASSQGIGQPQHF | TGTGCCAGCAGCCAGGGGATTGGGCAGCCCCAGCATTTT
- | TRBJ1-1 | TRBV5-6 | once | 17 | CASSLFLLGASNTEAFF | TGTGCCAGCAGCTTGTTTTTACTCGGAGCTTCGAACACTGAAGCTTTCTTT
- | TRBJ2-7 | TRBV29-1 | - | 12 | CSVEVGPYEQYF | TGCAGCGTTGAAGTCGGACCCTACGAGCAGTACTTC
TRBD2 | TRBJ2-3 | TRBV20-1 | - | 15 | CSASLLAGITDTQYF | TGCAGTGCTAGTTTACTAGCGGGAATCACAGATACGCAGTATTTT
TRBD2 | TRBJ2-2 | TRBV27 | - | 14 | CASGLAGGIGELFF | TGTGCCAGCGGATTAGCGGGAGGGATCGGGGAGCTGTTTTTT
TRBD1 | TRBJ2-7 | TRBV15 | once | 14 | CATSRDRGSYEQYF | TGTGCCACCAGCAGGGACAGGGGTTCCTACGAGCAGTACTTC
- | TRBJ2-1 | TRBV4-1 | - | 15 | CASSPQGFADNEQFF | TGCGCCAGCAGCCCCCAGGGTTTTGCCGACAATGAGCAGTTCTTC
TRBD2 | TRBJ2-7 | TRBV30 | - | 15 | CAWSTGTSGSYEQYF | TGTGCCTGGAGCACCGGGACTAGCGGATCCTACGAGCAGTACTTC
TRBD1 | TRBJ2-7 | TRBV23-1 | - | 16 | CASSQRNRGRRNEQYF | TGCGCCAGCAGTCAACGGAACAGGGGGCGACGGAACGAGCAGTACTTC
TRBD1 | TRBJ1-5 | TRBV20-1 | - | 12 | CSAKTGRRPQHF | TGCAGTGCAAAGACAGGGCGTCGGCCCCAGCATTTT
TRBD2 | TRBJ2-7 | TRBV2 | - | 15 | CASSAPSGRTYEQYF | TGTGCCAGCAGTGCCCCTAGCGGGAGGACCTACGAGCAGTACTTC
TRBD1 | TRBJ1-4 | TRBV30 | - | 15 | CAWGRMGQPNEKLFF | TGTGCCTGGGGCCGTATGGGACAGCCTAATGAAAAACTGTTTTTT
TRBD1 | TRBJ1-3 | TRBV3-1 | - | 17 | CASSPRQGFHYSNTIYF | TGTGCCAGCAGCCCAAGACAGGGCTTTCATTATTCCAACACCATATATTTT
- | TRBJ2-5 | TRBV5-1 | - | 13 | CASTPQPWETQYF | TGCGCCAGCACCCCCCAGCCTTGGGAGACCCAGTACTTC
- | TRBJ2-7 | TRBV5-1 | - | 14 | CASSYYGPPEEQYF | TGCGCCAGCAGCTACTACGGACCGCCCGAAGAGCAGTACTTC
- | TRBJ2-4 | TRBV2 | - | 18 | CASSEDLGAGTIKNIQYF | TGTGCCAGCAGTGAGGATCTGGGTGCAGGAACCATAAAAAACATTCAGTACTTC
- | TRBJ2-7 | TRBV7-9 | once | 12 | CASSPTVFEQYF | TGTGCCAGCAGCCCCACAGTCTTCGAGCAGTACTTC
- | TRBJ2-6 | TRBV6-6 | - | 15 | CASSYWTSGANVLTF | TGTGCCAGCAGTTACTGGACTTCTGGGGCCAACGTCCTGACTTTC
- | TRBJ1-1 | TRBV20-1 | once | 17 | CSARDRVWGVMNTEAFF | TGCAGTGCTAGAGATAGGGTGTGGGGGGTCATGAACACTGAAGCTTTCTTT
TRBD1 | TRBJ2-7 | TRBV7-9 | - | 14 | CASSWDRASYEQYF | TGTGCCTCCAGTTGGGACAGGGCTTCCTACGAGCAGTACTTC
- | TRBJ2-5 | TRBV13 | - | 13 | CASSLGGKETQYF | TGTGCCAGCAGCTTAGGTGGCAAAGAGACCCAGTACTTC
- | TRBJ2-6 | TRBV5-6 | - | 17 | CASSLLPSWSGANVLTF | TGTGCCAGCAGCTTACTTCCAAGCTGGTCTGGGGCCAACGTCCTGACTTTC
- | TRBJ2-1 | TRBV12-3/TRBV12-4 | - | 11 | CASTLDDEQFF | TGTGCCAGCACTTTAGACGATGAGCAGTTCTTC
- | TRBJ1-1 | TRBV6-5 | - | 13 | CASSPHSGAEAFF | TGTGCCAGCAGCCCTCATTCAGGGGCTGAAGCTTTCTTT
TRBD2 | TRBJ2-7 | TRBV4-1 | once | 16 | CASSARLAGPTYEQYF | TGCGCCAGCAGCGCCCGACTAGCGGGTCCCACCTACGAGCAGTACTTC
- | TRBJ2-1 | TRBV27 | - | 14 | CASSLSSNLNEQFF | TGTGCCAGCAGTTTATCTTCTAACCTCAATGAGCAGTTCTTC
- | TRBJ2-7 | TRBV27 | - | 13 | CASRPAPGREQYF | TGTGCCAGCAGGCCCGCCCCTGGACGGGAGCAGTACTTC
- | TRBJ2-1 | TRBV2 | - | 11 | CASLARGEQFF | TGTGCCAGCCTGGCGCGAGGGGAGCAGTTCTTC
TRBD2 | TRBJ2-2 | TRBV29-1 | - | 16 | CSVVVTSGRVAGELFF | TGCAGCGTTGTCGTTACTAGCGGGAGGGTTGCCGGGGAGCTGTTTTTT
- | TRBJ2-2 | TRBV12-3/TRBV12-4 | - | 17 | CASSLTPGHVNTGELFF | TGTGCCAGCAGTTTAACCCCCGGCCATGTGAACACCGGGGAGCTGTTTTTT
- | TRBJ1-1 | TRBV27 | - | 13 | CASSITAGTEAFF | TGTGCCAGCAGTATCACGGCCGGGACTGAAGCTTTCTTT
TRBD2 | TRBJ2-1 | TRBV5-4 | - | 20 | CASSLEGTSGGQSSYNEQFF | TGTGCCAGCAGCTTGGAGGGGACTAGCGGGGGGCAAAGCTCCTACAATGAGCAGTTCTTC
- | TRBJ1-1 | TRBV27 | - | 12 | CASSSWYTEAFF | TGTGCCAGCAGTTCCTGGTATACTGAAGCTTTCTTT